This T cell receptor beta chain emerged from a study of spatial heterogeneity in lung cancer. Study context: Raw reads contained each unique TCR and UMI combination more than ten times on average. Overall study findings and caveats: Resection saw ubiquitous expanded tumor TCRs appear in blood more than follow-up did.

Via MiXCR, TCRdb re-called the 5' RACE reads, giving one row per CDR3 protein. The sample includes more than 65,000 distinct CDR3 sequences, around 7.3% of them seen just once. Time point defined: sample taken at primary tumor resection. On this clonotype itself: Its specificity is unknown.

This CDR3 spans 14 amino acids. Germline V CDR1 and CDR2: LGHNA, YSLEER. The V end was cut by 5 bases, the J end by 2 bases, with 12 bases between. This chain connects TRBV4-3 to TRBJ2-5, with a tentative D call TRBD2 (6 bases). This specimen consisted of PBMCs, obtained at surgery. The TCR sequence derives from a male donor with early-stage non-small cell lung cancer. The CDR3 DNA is TGCGCCAGCAGCGCCCAAGCGGGTCAAGAGACCCAGTACTTC. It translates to CASSAQAGQETQYF.